This entry features one T cell receptor (beta chain) sequence. The antigen remains undetermined. TCRdb recomputed calls from the reads with MiXCR, one row per CDR3 protein. The sample gives about 360,000 distinct CDR3 sequences, about a sixth of which show up once; approximately 10% is in the top ten. This record belongs to a study of T cell repertoires in cytomegalovirus infection. Points from the study as a whole: The ex vivo response was dominated by HLA-C-restricted CMV-specific TCR beta clonotypes. Carriage of CMV together with the relevant HLA was identifiable through cumulative public TCR beta family frequency.

This CDR3 has 13 residues. Germline V gene sequence: CDR1 MNHEY, CDR2 SVGAGI. The V gene lost 2 bases and the J gene lost 7 bases, with 6 bases spanning the gap. The genes are TRBV6-5 and TRBJ1-6; D is uncertain. The source is a human donor in good health (CMV status not recorded). Some clones in this sample may be carry-over from other donors' samples. What was sequenced was PBMCs. The CDR3 sequence: CASSYTGNSPLHF. Written as DNA, the CDR3 is TGTGCCAGCAGTTACACGGGGAATTCACCCCTCCACTTT.